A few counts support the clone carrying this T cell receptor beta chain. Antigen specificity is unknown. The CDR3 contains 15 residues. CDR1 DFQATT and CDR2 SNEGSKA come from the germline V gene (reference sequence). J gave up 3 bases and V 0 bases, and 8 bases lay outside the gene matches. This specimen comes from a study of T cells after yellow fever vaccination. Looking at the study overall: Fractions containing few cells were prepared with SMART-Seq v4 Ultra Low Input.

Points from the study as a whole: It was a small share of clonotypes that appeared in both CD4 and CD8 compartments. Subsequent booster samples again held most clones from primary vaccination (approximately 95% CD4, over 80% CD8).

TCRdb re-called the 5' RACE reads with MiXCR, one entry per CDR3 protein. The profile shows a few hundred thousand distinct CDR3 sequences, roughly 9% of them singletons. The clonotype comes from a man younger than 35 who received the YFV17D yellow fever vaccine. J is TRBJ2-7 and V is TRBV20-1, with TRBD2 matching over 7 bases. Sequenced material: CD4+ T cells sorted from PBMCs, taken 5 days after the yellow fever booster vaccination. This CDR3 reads CSARDARTGGYEQYV. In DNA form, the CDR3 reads TGCAGTGCTAGAGATGCTCGTACGGGGGGCTACGAGCAGTACGTC.